This T cell receptor (beta chain) originates from a study of T-cell reconstitution after alpha-beta-depleted transplantation in children. Findings and caveats of the study: Surviving recipient T cells and thymic progenitors accounted for the high day-60 TCRbeta diversity observed in some patients.

A TCRbeta library incorporating unique molecular identifiers was prepared. TCRdb re-derived calls from the PCR reads in MiXCR, one entry per CDR3 protein. The sample has 600,000 or so distinct CDR3 sequences; 23% are singletons. Notes on this clonotype: What it binds is not known.

CDR1 DFQATT and CDR2 SNEGSKA come from the germline V gene (reference sequence). The CDR3 contains 15 residues. V lost 3 bases to trimming and J lost 2 bases, with 13 bases between them. The clonotype comes from a boy under three years old who had a stem cell transplant for acute myeloid leukemia, so the T cells may come from the graft donor. The sample here was PBMCs, mostly from graft donor cells, taken 360 days after TCRalphabeta/CD19-depleted stem cell transplant. The chain combines TRBV20-1 with TRBJ2-2; a weak D match, TRBD2 (6 bases). The CDR3 spells CSASPGGFNTGELFF. CDR3 sequence (DNA): TGCAGTGCTAGCCCCGGGGGTTTTAACACCGGGGAGCTGTTTTTT.